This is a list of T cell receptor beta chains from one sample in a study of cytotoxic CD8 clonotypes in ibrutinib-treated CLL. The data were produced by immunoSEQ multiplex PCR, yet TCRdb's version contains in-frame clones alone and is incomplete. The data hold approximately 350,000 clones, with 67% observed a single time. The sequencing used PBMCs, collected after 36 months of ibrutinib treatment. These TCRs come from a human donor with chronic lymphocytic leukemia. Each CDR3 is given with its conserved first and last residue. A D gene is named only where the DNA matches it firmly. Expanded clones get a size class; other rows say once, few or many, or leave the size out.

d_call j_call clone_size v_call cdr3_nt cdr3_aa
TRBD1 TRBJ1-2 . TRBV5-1 TGCGCCAGCAGCTTGACAGGGGGGAACTATGGCTACACCTTC CASSLTGGNYGYTF
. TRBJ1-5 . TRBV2 TGTGCCAGCAGTGCTTTGAGGGGCAATCAGCCCCAGCATTTT CASSALRGNQPQHF
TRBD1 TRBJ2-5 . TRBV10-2 TGCGCCAGCAGTGAGACCTGGACAGGGTGGGAGACCCAGTACTTC CASSETWTGWETQYF
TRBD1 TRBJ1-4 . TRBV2 TGTGCCAGCAGTGAGTACGGGACAGATTACACCATCGCTAATGAAAAACTGTTTTTT CASSEYGTDYTIANEKLFF
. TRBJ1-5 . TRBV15 TGTGCCACCAGCAGAGATCGAGGGGTCAGCAATCAGCCCCAGCATTTT CATSRDRGVSNQPQHF
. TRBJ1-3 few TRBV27 TGTGCCAGCAAGGGTACTGGAAACACCATATATTTT CASKGTGNTIYF
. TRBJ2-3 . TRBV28 TGTGCCAGCAGTTTAGGGCAGGCGACCACAGATACGCAGTATTTT CASSLGQATTDTQYF
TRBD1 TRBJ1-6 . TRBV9 TGTGCCAGCAGCGTAACAGGGGGGGCTAACAATAATTCACCCCTCCACTTT CASSVTGGANNNSPLHF
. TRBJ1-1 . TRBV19 TGTGCCAGTACTGACGGAGCTGGCGCATTCTTT CASTDGAGAFF
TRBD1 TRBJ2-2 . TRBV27 TGTGCCAGCTCCCGGGACAGGGGACAAGGGGAGCTGTTTTTT CASSRDRGQGELFF
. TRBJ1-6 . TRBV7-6 TGTGCCAGCAGCTTAGTCACGTATACAGGGAGGAATTCACCCCTCCACTTT CASSLVTYTGRNSPLHF
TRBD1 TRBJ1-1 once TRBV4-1 TGCGCCAGCAGCCCGTCGGGACAGGGATCAACTGAAGCTTTCTTT CASSPSGQGSTEAFF
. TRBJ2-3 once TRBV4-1 TGCGCCAGCAGCCAAGGGGGTGGGAGCGCTCGGTGGGAGCAGTATTTT CASSQGGGSARWEQYF
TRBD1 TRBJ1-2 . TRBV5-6 TGTGCCAGCAGCTTGGGGACAGGGGGCGCCTACTATGGCTACACCTTC CASSLGTGGAYYGYTF
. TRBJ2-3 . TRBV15 TGTGCCACCGGCGTGGTAGAAGACACAGATACGCAGTATTTT CATGVVEDTDTQYF
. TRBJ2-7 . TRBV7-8 TGTGCCAGCAGCTTAGCGCGTCAGGGTTACGAGCAGTACTTC CASSLARQGYEQYF
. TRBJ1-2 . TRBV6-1 TGTGCCATTGGGGACGACTATGGCTACACCTTC CAIGDDYGYTF
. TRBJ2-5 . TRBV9 TGTGCCAGCAGCGTAGCTGGTACGGACGAGACCCAGTACTTC CASSVAGTDETQYF
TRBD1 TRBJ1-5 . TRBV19 TGTGCCAGTAGCTATAATTCCGGGACAGGCAATCAGCCCCAGCATTTT CASSYNSGTGNQPQHF
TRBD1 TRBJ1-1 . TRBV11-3 TGTGCCAGCAGCTCCTCCGGACAGGGGGGCACTGAAGCTTTCTTT CASSSSGQGGTEAFF
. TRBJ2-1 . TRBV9 TGTGCCAGCAGCTCCCAGTCGAATGAGCAGTTCTTC CASSSQSNEQFF
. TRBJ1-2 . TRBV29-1 TGCAGCGTTGAAGGAGGGGAAGGGCCCTATGGCTACACCTTC CSVEGGEGPYGYTF
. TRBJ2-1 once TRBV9 TGTGCCAGCAGCGGTTGGTCCTACAATGAGCAGTTCTTC CASSGWSYNEQFF
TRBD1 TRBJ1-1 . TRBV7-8 TGTGCCAGCAGCCCTGACAGGGGAAACACTGAAGCTTTCTTT CASSPDRGNTEAFF
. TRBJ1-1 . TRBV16 TGTGCCAGCAGCTCAGTGGGGCTGAACACTGAAGCTTTCTTT CASSSVGLNTEAFF
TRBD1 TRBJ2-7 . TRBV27 TGTGCCAGCAGTTTAGGGACAGGGGGCGAGCAGTACTTC CASSLGTGGEQYF
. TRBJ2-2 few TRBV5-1 TGCGCCAGCAGCACTACGAACACCGGGGAGCTGTTTTTT CASSTTNTGELFF
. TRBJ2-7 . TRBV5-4 TGTGCCAGCAGCCCGGGTCCGGGGGGCTCCTCCTACGAGCAGTACTTC CASSPGPGGSSYEQYF
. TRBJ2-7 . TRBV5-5 TGTGCCAGCAGAGAGGGCCTCTACGAGCAGTACTTC CASREGLYEQYF